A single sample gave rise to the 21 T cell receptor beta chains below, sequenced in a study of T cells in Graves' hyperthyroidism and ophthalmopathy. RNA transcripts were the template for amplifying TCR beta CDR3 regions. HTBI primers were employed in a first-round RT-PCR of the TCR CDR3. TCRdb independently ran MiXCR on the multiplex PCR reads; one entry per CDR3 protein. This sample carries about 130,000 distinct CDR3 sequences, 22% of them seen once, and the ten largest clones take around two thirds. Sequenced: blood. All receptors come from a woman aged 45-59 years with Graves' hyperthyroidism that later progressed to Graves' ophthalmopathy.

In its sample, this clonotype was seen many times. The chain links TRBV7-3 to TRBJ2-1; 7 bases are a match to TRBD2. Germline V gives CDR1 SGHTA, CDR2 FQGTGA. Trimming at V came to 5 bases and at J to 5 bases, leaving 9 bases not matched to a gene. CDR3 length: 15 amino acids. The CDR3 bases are TGTGCCAGCAGCCCCGCGGGAGTTAAGCACAATGAGCAGTTCTTC. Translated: CASSPAGVKHNEQFF.

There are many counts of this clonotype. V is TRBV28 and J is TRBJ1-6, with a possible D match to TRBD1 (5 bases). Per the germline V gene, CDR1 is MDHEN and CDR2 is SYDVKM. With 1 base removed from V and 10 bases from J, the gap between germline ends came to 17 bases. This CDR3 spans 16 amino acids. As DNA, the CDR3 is TGTGCCAGCAGTTTATACGCCGGGACTGCGAAGTCACCCCTCCACTTT. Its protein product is CASSLYAGTAKSPLHF.

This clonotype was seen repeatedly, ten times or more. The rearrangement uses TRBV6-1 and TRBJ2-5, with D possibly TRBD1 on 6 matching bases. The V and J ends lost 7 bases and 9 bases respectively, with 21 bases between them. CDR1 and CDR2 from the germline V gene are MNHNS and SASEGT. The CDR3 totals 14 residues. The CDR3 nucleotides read TGTGCCAGCACTCAACGGGCCGCCGAGGGGGCCCAGTACTTC. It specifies CASTQRAAEGAQYF.

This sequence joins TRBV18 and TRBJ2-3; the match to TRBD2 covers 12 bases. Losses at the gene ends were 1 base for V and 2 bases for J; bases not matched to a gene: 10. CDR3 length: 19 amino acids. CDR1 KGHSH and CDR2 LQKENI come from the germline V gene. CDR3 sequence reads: CASSPRPPTSGRSTDTQYF. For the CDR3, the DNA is TGTGCCAGCTCACCACGTCCGCCGACTAGCGGGAGATCCACAGATACGCAGTATTTT.

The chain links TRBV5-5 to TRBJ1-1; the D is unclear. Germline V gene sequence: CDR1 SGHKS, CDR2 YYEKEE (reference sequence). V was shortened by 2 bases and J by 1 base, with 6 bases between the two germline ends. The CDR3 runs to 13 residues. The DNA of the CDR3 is TGTGCCAGCAGCTTCGTAGGGAACACTGAAGCTTTCTTT. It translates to CASSFVGNTEAFF. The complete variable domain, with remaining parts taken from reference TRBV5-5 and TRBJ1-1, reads DAGVTQSPTHLIKTRGQQVTLRCSPISGHKSVSWYQQVLGQGPQFIFQYYEKEERGRGNFPDRFSARQFPNYSSELNVNALLLGDSALYLCASSFVGNTEAFFGQGTRLTVV.

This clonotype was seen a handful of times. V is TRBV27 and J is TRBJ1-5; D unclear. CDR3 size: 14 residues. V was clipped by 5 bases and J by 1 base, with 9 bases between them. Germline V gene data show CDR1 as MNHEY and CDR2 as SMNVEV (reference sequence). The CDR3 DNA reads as TGTGCCAGCAGTACCTTGCAGAGCAATCAGCCCCAGCATTTT. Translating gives CASSTLQSNQPQHF.

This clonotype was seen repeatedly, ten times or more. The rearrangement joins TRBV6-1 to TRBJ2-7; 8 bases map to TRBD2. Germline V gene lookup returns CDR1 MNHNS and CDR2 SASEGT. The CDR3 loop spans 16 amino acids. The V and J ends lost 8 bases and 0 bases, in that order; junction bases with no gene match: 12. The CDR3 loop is CASALRGGQSSYEQYF. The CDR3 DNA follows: TGTGCCAGCGCCTTACGGGGGGGACAAAGCTCCTACGAGCAGTACTTC.

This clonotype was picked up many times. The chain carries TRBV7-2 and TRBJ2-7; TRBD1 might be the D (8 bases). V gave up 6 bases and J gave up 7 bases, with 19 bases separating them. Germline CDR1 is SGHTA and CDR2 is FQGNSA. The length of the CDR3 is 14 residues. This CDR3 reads CASSRGGQAWEQYF. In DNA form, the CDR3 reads TGTGCCAGCAGTCGCGGGGGACAGGCCTGGGAGCAGTACTTC.

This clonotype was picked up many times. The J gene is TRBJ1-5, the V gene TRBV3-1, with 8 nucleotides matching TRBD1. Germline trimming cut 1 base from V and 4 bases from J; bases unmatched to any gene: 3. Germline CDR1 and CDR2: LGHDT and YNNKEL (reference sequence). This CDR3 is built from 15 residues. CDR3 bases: TGTGCCAGCAGCCAAGCGCGGACAGGGAATCAGCCCCAGCATTTT. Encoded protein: CASSQARTGNQPQHF.

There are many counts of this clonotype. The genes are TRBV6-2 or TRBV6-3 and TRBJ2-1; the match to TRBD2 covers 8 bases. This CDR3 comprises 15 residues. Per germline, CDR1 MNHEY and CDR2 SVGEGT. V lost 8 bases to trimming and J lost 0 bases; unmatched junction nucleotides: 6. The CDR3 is CASRRTSGSYNEQFF. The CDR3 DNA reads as TGTGCCAGCCGCCGTACTAGCGGCTCCTACAATGAGCAGTTCTTC.

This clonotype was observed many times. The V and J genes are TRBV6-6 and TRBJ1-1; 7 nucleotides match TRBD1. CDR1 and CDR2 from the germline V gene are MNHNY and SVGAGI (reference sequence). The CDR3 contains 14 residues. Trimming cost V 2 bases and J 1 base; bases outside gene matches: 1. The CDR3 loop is CASSYGQENTEAFF. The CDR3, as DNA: TGTGCCAGCAGTTACGGACAGGAGAACACTGAAGCTTTCTTT.

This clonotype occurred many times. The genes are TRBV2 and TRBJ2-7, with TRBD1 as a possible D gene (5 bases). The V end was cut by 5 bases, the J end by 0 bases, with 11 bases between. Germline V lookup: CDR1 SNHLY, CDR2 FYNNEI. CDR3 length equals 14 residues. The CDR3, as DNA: TGTGCCAGCAGTCTTCAAGGGGCCTCCTACGAGCAGTACTTC. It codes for CASSLQGASYEQYF.

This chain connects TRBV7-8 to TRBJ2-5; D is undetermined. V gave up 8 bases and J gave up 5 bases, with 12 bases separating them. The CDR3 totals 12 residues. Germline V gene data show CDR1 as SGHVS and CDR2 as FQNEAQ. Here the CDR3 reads CASGRVGETQYF. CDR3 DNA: TGTGCCAGCGGGCGTGTGGGGGAGACCCAGTACTTC.

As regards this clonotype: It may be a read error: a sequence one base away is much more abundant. DNA for the CDR3: TGTGCTAGTGGTTGGGGAGACAGATACAATGAGCAGTACTTC. It yields the protein CASGWGDRYNEQYF. The chain couples TRBV12-5 to TRBJ2-7; D is possibly TRBD1 or TRBD2 (5 bases each). The V end lost 4 bases, the J end lost 7 bases, and 17 bases lay between the germline ends. The V gene's germline CDR1 is LGHNT and CDR2 FRNRAP. The CDR3 has 14 amino acids.

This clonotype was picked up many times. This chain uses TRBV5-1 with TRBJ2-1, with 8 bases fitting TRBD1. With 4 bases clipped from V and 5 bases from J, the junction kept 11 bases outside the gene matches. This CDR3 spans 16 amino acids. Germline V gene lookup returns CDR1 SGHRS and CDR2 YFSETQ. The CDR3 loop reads CASSRDGRRGHNEQFF. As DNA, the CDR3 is TGCGCCAGCAGCCGGGACGGGCGCAGGGGGCACAATGAGCAGTTCTTC.

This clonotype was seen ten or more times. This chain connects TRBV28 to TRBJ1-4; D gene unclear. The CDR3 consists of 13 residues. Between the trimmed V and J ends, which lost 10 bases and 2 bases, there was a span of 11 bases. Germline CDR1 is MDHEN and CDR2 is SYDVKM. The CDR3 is CATLLSTNEKLFF. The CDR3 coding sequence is TGTGCCACATTACTCTCTACTAATGAAAAACTGTTTTTT.

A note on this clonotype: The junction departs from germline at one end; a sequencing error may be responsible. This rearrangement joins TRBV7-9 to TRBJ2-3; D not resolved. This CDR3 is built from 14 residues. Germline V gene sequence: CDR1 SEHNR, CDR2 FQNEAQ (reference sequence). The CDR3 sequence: CASNLTGTTDTQYF. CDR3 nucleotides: TGTGCCAGCAACTTAACTGGCACCACAGATACGCAGTATTTT.

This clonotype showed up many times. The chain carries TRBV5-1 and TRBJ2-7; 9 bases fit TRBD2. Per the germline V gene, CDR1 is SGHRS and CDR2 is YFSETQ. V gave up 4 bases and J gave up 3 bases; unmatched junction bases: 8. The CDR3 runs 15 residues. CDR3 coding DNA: TGCGCCAGCAGCCGGCGGACTAGCGTCGTCTACGAGCAGTACTTC. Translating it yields CASSRRTSVVYEQYF.

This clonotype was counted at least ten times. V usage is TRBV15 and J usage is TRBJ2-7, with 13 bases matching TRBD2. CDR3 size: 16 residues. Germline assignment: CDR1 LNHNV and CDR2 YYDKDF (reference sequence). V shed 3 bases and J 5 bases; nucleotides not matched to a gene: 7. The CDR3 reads CATSSGLAGAGNEQYF. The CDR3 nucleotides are TGTGCCACCAGCAGTGGACTAGCGGGAGCCGGCAACGAGCAGTACTTC. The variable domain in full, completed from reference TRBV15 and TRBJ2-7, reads DAMVIQNPRYQVTQFGKPVTLSCSQTLNHNVMYWYQQKSSQAPKLLFHYYDKDFNNEADTPDNFQSRRPNTSFCFLDIRSPGLGDTAMYLCATSSGLAGAGNEQYFGPGTRLTVT.

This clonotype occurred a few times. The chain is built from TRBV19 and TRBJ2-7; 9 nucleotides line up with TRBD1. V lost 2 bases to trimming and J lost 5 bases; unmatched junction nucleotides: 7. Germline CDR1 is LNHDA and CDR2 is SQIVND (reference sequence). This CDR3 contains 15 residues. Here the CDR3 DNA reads TGTGCCAGTAGTATACCGGGACAGGGCTCGAACGAGCAGTACTTC. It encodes CASSIPGQGSNEQYF.

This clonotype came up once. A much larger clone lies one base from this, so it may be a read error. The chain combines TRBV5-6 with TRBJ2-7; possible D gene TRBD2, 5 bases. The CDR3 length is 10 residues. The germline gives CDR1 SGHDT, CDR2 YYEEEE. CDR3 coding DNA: TGTGTCAGCGGCCGGAACGAGCAGTACTTC. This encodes CVSGRNEQYF. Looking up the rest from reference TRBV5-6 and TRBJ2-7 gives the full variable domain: DAGVTQSPTHLIKTRGQQVTLRCSPKSGHDTVSWYQQALGQGPQFIFQYYEEEERQRGNFPDRFSGHQFPNYSSELNVNALLLGDSALYLCVSGRNEQYFGPGTRLTVT.